The present T cell receptor beta chain was sequenced within a study of CD8+ T cells in alopecia areata. Turning to the study itself: Tofacitinib exposure lasted 6 to 18 months, followed by 6 months off drug.

Details on this clone: Its antigen remains unknown.

Broader study findings: Affected scalp, especially in alopecia totalis/universalis, had a higher clonality than normal scalp did. TCR sharing across patients was less clear than in mice, possibly HLA-related.

TCR sequencing used cDNA made by reverse transcription of extracted RNA. Generated by immunoSEQ multiplex PCR, the TCRdb table keeps only in-frame clones and is missing some. This table has around 290,000 clones, 55% to 70% appearing once. Treatment described: oral pan-JAK inhibitor, 5-10 mg twice daily. V was trimmed by 6 bases and J by 0 bases, leaving 15 bases between them. The CDR3 runs to 15 residues. Germline CDR1 is SEHNR and CDR2 is FQNEAQ (reference sequence). The clonotype comes from a human donor with alopecia areata. The specimen was CD4+ T cells sorted from blood, collected at week 24, from a patient treated with tofacitinib. V is TRBV7-9 and J is TRBJ2-7, with D uncertain. In DNA, the CDR3 is TGTGCCAGCAGTTCAAGTCCCGTCAGCTCCTACGAGCAGTACTTC. Protein sequence: CASSSSPVSSYEQYF.